These 21 T cell receptor beta chains were sequenced from one sample in a study of blood T cell repertoires in COVID-19. The protocol was immunoSEQ multiplex PCR, while the TCRdb copy is restricted to in-frame clones and leaves out a portion. Among around 120,000 clones listed, around 66% were seen once. The sequencing sample was made of peripheral blood. The source is a man aged 80 or over with acute or convalescent COVID-19.

V gene TRBV11-2 combines with J gene TRBJ1-2, with D hard to call. From germline, CDR1 is SGHAT and CDR2 FQNNGV. The CDR3 contains 14 residues. V was trimmed by 1 base and J by 2 bases, leaving 8 bases between them. Written as DNA, the CDR3 is TGTGCCAGCAGCTTAGTGCTGGGCAACTATGGCTACACCTTC. Its protein is CASSLVLGNYGYTF.

The chain recombines TRBV28 with TRBJ2-7; TRBD2 might be the D (7 bases). The CDR3 contains 13 residues. From germline, CDR1 is MDHEN and CDR2 SYDVKM. Trimming took 7 bases from V and 7 from J, leaving 17 bases between them. CDR3 coding DNA: TGTGCCAGCACTGGCAGGACAGCGGGGGAGCAGTACTTC. It specifies CASTGRTAGEQYF. Together with reference TRBV28 and TRBJ2-7, the CDR3 gives the full variable domain: DVKVTQSSRYLVKRTGEKVFLECVQDMDHENMFWYRQDPGLGLRLIYFSYDVKMKEKGDIPEGYSVSREKKERFSLILESASTNQTSMYLCASTGRTAGEQYFGPGTRLTVT.

The CDR3 sequence: CAIRGLGGGEQFF. CDR3 DNA sequence: TGTGCCATCAGGGGACTAGGCGGCGGTGAGCAGTTCTTC. The rearrangement uses TRBV10-3 and TRBJ2-1; 8 bases agree with TRBD2. The CDR3 spans 13 residues. The V and J ends lost 6 bases and 9 bases, in that order; junction bases with no gene match: 7. Germline V lookup: CDR1 ENHRY, CDR2 SYGVKD.

This sequence joins TRBV28 and TRBJ2-3; TRBD1 aligns across 9 bases. The CDR3 sequence is 14 residues long. Germline V CDR1 and CDR2: MDHEN, SYDVKM. V shed 4 bases, J shed 5 bases, and the junction held 4 bases outside the gene matches. The CDR3 here is CASSYDRGEDTQYF. The CDR3 nucleotides are TGTGCCAGCAGTTACGACAGGGGGGAAGATACGCAGTATTTT.

In this sample, this clone turned up once. The CDR3, as DNA: TGCGCCAGCAGCCACCAGCCGGGAGCGGAATACAATGAGCAGTTCTTC. It is translated as CASSHQPGAEYNEQFF. This chain uses TRBV4-3 with TRBJ2-1, with a weak D call TRBD2 (6 bases). Trimming stripped 3 bases from V and 4 bases from J, with 16 bases between. The CDR3 runs to 16 residues. Germline CDR1 LGHNA, CDR2 YSLEER.

The chain has TRBV4-1 and TRBJ2-5; TRBD2 matches at 13 bases. The CDR3 has 16 amino acids. Germline values: CDR1 MGHRA, CDR2 YSYEKL. Losses at the gene ends were 4 bases for V and 2 bases for J; bases not matched to a gene: 4. CDR3 region: CASSPQLAGGQETQYF. CDR3 DNA: TGCGCCAGCAGCCCCCAACTAGCGGGAGGGCAAGAGACCCAGTACTTC.

This chain joins TRBV10-3 and TRBJ1-1, with 7 bases matching TRBD1. The CDR3 is made up of 13 amino acids. The V segment lost 6 bases and the J segment 5 bases; nucleotides outside the gene matches: 6. Per germline, CDR1 ENHRY and CDR2 SYGVKD. The CDR3 sequence is CAISFARGTEAFF. In DNA form, the CDR3 reads TGTGCCATCAGCTTTGCCAGGGGGACTGAAGCTTTCTTT.

The J gene is TRBJ2-3, the V gene TRBV27; 12 bases fit TRBD2. J lost 4 bases, V lost 7 bases, and 6 bases had no gene match. The V gene's germline CDR1 is MNHEY and CDR2 SMNVEV (reference sequence). This CDR3 region has 15 residues. CDR3 nucleotide sequence: TGTGCCAGCAACCCACTAGCGGGAGGTCCAGATACGCAGTATTTT. It encodes CASNPLAGGPDTQYF.

The V and J genes are TRBV7-2 and TRBJ1-1; 10 positions match TRBD1. CDR1 SGHTA and CDR2 FQGNSA come from the germline V gene. The CDR3 has 16 residues. The junction had 9 bases not matched to a gene; V was cut back by 4 bases and J by 4 bases. CDR3 protein: CASSSLRTGGGTEAFF. Written as DNA, the CDR3 is TGTGCCAGCAGCTCCCTGAGGACAGGGGGAGGCACTGAAGCTTTCTTT.

The V gene is TRBV19, the J gene TRBJ1-2; D might be TRBD1 (6 bases). CDR1 and CDR2 (germline): LNHDA, SQIVND (reference sequence). CDR3 length: 13 residues. The V gene lost 3 bases and the J gene lost 7 bases, with 12 bases spanning the gap. This chain's CDR3 is CASSMAGAAGYTF. Written as DNA, the CDR3 is TGTGCCAGTAGTATGGCGGGGGCGGCTGGCTACACCTTC. The full variable domain, its missing parts supplied by reference TRBV19 and TRBJ1-2, is DGGITQSPKYLFRKEGQNVTLSCEQNLNHDAMYWYRQDPGQGLRLIYYSQIVNDFQKGDIAEGYSVSREKKESFPLTVTSAQKNPTAFYLCASSMAGAAGYTFGSGTRLTVV.

CDR3 amino acids: CAWSADRGLGSAQHF. The DNA for the CDR3 is TGTGCCTGGAGTGCGGACAGGGGGCTGGGTTCAGCCCAGCATTTT. The chain couples TRBV30 to TRBJ1-5; 11 bases fit TRBD1. The junction had 10 bases not matched to a gene; V was cut back by 1 base and J by 11 bases. This CDR3 contains 15 residues. Germline CDR1 reads GTSNPN; CDR2 reads SVGIG (reference sequence).

The chain links TRBV19 to TRBJ1-4, with a tentative D call TRBD1 (5 bases). The germline V gene has CDR1 LNHDA and CDR2 SQIVND (reference sequence). The CDR3 has 14 amino acids. Between the trimmed V and J ends, which lost 7 bases and 8 bases, there was a span of 17 bases. CDR3 loop: CASKRLGAAEKLFF. The CDR3 nucleotides are TGTGCCAGTAAAAGGTTAGGGGCAGCCGAAAAACTGTTTTTT.

The chain has TRBV21-1 and TRBJ1-2. TRBV21-1 is tagged as a pseudogene. There are 14 residues in the CDR3. CDR3 residues: CASPKEKVNYGYTF. The CDR3 DNA sequence: TGTGCCAGCCCTAAAGAGAAAGTTAACTATGGCTACACCTTC.

The chain carries TRBV2 and TRBJ2-6; D is possibly TRBD1 (6 bases). The germline V gene encodes CDR1 SNHLY and CDR2 FYNNEI. V was pared by 6 bases and J by 13 bases, with 22 bases between. The CDR3 runs to 15 residues. In nucleotides, the CDR3 is TGTGCCAGCAGACCCGACAGGATACGACGAAGTGTCCTGACTTTC. It specifies CASRPDRIRRSVLTF.

This clone was detected a few times. The chain carries TRBV6-4 and TRBJ1-5, with TRBD1 matching 9 bases. Germline V CDR1 and CDR2: MRHNA, SNTAGT. Trimming cost V 2 bases and J 6 bases; bases outside gene matches: 5. This CDR3 spans 15 amino acids. In nucleotides, the CDR3 is TGTGCCAGCAGTGACGGGACAGGGAGTGGTCAGCCCCAGCATTTT. Protein sequence: CASSDGTGSGQPQHF.

J is TRBJ1-2 and V is TRBV6-1, with D possibly matching TRBD1 (5 bases). The length of the CDR3 is 14 residues. Germline CDR1 and CDR2: MNHNS and SASEGT. V was trimmed by 1 base and J by 5 bases, leaving 11 bases between them. CDR3 nucleotide sequence: TGTGCCAGCAGTGAAGGACAGAGAATTTATGGCTACACCTTC. Protein: CASSEGQRIYGYTF.

V gene TRBV18 combines with J gene TRBJ1-5, with TRBD1 identical over 7 bases. V was clipped by 5 bases and J by 1 base; unmatched bases: 2. Germline assignment: CDR1 KGHSH and CDR2 LQKENI. The CDR3 spans 14 residues. DNA for the CDR3: TGTGCCAGCTCAACGGGACAGAGCAATCAGCCCCAGCATTTT. It yields the protein CASSTGQSNQPQHF.

The chain recombines TRBV7-2 with TRBJ2-4; 10 bases line up with TRBD2. This CDR3 comprises 17 residues. The germline V gene encodes CDR1 SGHTA and CDR2 FQGNSA. J lost 1 base, V lost 5 bases, and 8 bases had no gene match. CDR3 nucleotide sequence: TGTGCCAGCAGCCTCCGAGGACTAGCGGATGCCAAAAACATTCAGTACTTC. Translation: CASSLRGLADAKNIQYF.

The chain couples TRBV28 to TRBJ2-3; 7 bases align to TRBD2. From germline, CDR1 is MDHEN and CDR2 SYDVKM. The CDR3 runs to 19 residues. The V gene end was trimmed by 6 bases and the J gene end by 2 bases; junction bases not matched to a gene: 20. CDR3: CASRILALASRGDTDTQYF. The CDR3 coding sequence is TGTGCCAGCAGAATTCTAGCCCTGGCGTCCCGGGGGGACACAGATACGCAGTATTTT.

The CDR3 bases are TGCGCCAGCAGTCAATCGAGAGGATCCTATGGCTACACCTTC. Amino acids: CASSQSRGSYGYTF. This chain uses TRBV23-1 with TRBJ1-2; D not resolved. TRBV23-1 is labeled an ORF, and its function is uncertain. Trimming stripped 0 bases from V and 4 bases from J, with 9 bases between. This CDR3 comprises 14 residues.

V is TRBV28 and J is TRBJ2-1; the D gene is possibly TRBD2 (6 bases). CDR1 MDHEN and CDR2 SYDVKM come from the germline V gene. This CDR3 region has 13 residues. Trimming pared 4 bases from V and 8 bases from J, leaving 12 bases between. CDR3 nucleotides: TGTGCCAGCAGTTCCGCGACTAGTTATGAGCAGTTCTTC. This translates into CASSSATSYEQFF.